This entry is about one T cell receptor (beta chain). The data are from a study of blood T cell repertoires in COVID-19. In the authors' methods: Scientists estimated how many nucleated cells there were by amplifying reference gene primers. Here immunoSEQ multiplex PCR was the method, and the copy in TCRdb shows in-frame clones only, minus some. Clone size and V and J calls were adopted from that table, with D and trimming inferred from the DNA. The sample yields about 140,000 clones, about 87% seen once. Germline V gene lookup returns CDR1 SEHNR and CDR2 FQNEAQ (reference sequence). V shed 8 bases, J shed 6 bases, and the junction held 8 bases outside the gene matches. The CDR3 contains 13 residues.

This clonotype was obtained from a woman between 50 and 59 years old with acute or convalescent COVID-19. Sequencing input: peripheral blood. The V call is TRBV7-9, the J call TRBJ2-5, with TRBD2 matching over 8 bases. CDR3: CASAEIAGKTQYF. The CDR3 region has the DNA TGTGCCAGCGCCGAAATAGCGGGAAAGACCCAGTACTTC.